This T cell receptor (beta chain) is drawn from a study of T cells in Graves' hyperthyroidism and ophthalmopathy. RNA transcripts provided the source from which TCR beta CDR3 regions were amplified. The TCR CDR3 first-round RT-PCR relied on the HTBI primer set. One entry per CDR3 protein results from TCRdb running MiXCR on the multiplex PCR reads. Here the sample spans roughly 200,000 distinct CDR3 sequences, around 18% being singletons. General study points: Most thyroid clonotypes with frequency above 0.001 were detected in blood.

This clonotype appeared many times. Its cognate antigen is unknown. Stable Graves' hyperthyroidism denoted no ophthalmopathy progression over 18 months. The sample taken for sequencing was blood. This TCR was recovered from a man in his forties or fifties with Graves' hyperthyroidism.

CDR3 DNA sequence: TGTGCCAGCAGCTTTCAAGCCGGGACAGGGGTACCTCTAGCCAAAAACATTCAGTACTTC. Translated, it gives CASSFQAGTGVPLAKNIQYF. V and J are TRBV7-2 and TRBJ2-4; the match to TRBD1 covers 10 bases. After removal of 3 bases from V and 0 bases from J, the junction contained 14 bases not matched to a gene. Per the germline V gene, CDR1 is SGHTA and CDR2 is FQGNSA. The CDR3 is 20 residues long.